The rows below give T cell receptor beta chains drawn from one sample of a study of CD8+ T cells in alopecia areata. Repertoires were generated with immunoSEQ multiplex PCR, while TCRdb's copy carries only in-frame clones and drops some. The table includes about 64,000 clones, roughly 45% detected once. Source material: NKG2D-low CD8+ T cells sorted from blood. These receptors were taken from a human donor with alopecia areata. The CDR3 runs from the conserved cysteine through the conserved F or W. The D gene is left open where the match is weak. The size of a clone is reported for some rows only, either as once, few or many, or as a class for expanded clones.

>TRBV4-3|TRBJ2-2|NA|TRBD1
TGCGCCAGCAGCCAGATCCCAGGGGGAGCGACGAACACCGGGGAGCTGTTTTTT
CASSQIPGGATNTGELFF
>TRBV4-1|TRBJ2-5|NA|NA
TGCGCCAGCAGCCAAGGAGAAGGGCCATTCAATCTAGAGACCCAGTACTTC
CASSQGEGPFNLETQYF
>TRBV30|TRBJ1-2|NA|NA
TGTGCCTGGAGTGCCCCCTATAACTATGGCTACACCTTC
CAWSAPYNYGYTF
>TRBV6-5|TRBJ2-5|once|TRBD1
TGTGCCAGCAGTTTCGGACAGGGACGGGAGACCCAGTACTTC
CASSFGQGRETQYF
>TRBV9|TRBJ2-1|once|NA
TGTGCCAGCAGCGTGACCGACAGGGAGCAGTTCTTC
CASSVTDREQFF
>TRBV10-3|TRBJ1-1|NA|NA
TGTGCCATCAGTGGCGAGGGGAAGGGGATGGGGAACACTGAAGCTTTCTTT
CAISGEGKGMGNTEAFF
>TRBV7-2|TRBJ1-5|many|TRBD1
TGTGCCAGCAGCTTAGAGGGGGCAGGGGGTAGCAATCAGCCCCAGCATTTT
CASSLEGAGGSNQPQHF
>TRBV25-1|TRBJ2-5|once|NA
TGTGCCAGCAGTGAATTGGTTAGTCAAGAGACCCAGTACTTC
CASSELVSQETQYF
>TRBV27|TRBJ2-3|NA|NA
TGTGCCAGCACCCTCGGAGGGATAGCCGATACGCAGTATTTT
CASTLGGIADTQYF
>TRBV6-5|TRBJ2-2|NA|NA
TGTGCCAGCAGTTACACGAACACCGGGGAGCTGTTTTTT
CASSYTNTGELFF
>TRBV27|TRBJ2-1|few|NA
TGTGCCAGCAGTGGGTGGGGCGCCGATGAGCAGTTCTTC
CASSGWGADEQFF
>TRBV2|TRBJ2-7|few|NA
TGTGCCAGCAGTGAAGAGGTGGGCAGCTACGAGCAGTACTTC
CASSEEVGSYEQYF
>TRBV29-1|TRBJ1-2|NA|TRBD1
TGCAGCGTTGAAGATGACCCACAGGGGCGCGGACCTAACTATGGCTACACCTTC
CSVEDDPQGRGPNYGYTF
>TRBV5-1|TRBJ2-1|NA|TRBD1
TGCGCCAGCAGCTTGGCGATAGACAGGGGCGGCAATGAGCAGTTCTTC
CASSLAIDRGGNEQFF
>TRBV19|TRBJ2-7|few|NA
TGTGCCAGTAGTATTGGAAGCGACGAGCAGTACTTC
CASSIGSDEQYF
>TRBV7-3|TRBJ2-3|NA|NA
TGTGCCAGCAGCTTATCTGGGGAGGCGACAGATACGCAGTATTTT
CASSLSGEATDTQYF
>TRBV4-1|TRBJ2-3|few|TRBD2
TGCGCCAGCAGCCTTAGCGGGGTCATAGATACGCAGTATTTT
CASSLSGVIDTQYF
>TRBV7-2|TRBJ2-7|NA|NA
TGTGCCAGCAGCTTATATGGAGCCGGGACGTACGAGCAGTACTTC
CASSLYGAGTYEQYF
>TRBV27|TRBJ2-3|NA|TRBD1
TGTGCCAGCAGCCGGCCGGGACAGAGCGAGTATTTT
CASSRPGQSEYF
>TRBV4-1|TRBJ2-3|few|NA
TGCGCCAGCAGCCAACGGATATCTAGCACAGATACGCAGTATTTT
CASSQRISSTDTQYF
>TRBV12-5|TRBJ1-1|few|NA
TGTGCTAGTGGTTTGTCGACAGGGAACACTGAAGCTTTCTTT
CASGLSTGNTEAFF
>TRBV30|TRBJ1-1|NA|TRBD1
TGTGCCTGGAGTTGGACAGGGAACACTGAAGCTTTCTTT
CAWSWTGNTEAFF
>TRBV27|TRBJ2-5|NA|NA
TGTGCCAGCAGTTTATTAGGGCCGTGGGAGACCCAGTACTTC
CASSLLGPWETQYF
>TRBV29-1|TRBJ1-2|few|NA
TGCAGCGTCAATTCAGGGGAGGTTCATGGCTACACCTTC
CSVNSGEVHGYTF
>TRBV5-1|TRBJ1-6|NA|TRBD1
TGCGCCAGCAAACCGGGACAGACCAGCTCCTATAATTCACCCCTCCACTTT
CASKPGQTSSYNSPLHF
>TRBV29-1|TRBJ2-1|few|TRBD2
TGCAGCGTTGAGGGTCGGCGGGAGGTGTTCTTC
CSVEGRREVFF
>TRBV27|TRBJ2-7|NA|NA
TGTGCCAGCAGTTCACACCGGGACCCAACCTACGAGCAGTACTTC
CASSSHRDPTYEQYF
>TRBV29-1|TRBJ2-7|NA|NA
TGCAGCGTTGAAGATGAAACAGGGTACGAGCAGTACTTC
CSVEDETGYEQYF
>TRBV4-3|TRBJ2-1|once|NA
TGCGCCAGCAGCCAAGGACATTTGGATGAGCAGTTCTTC
CASSQGHLDEQFF
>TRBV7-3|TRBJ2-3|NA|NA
TGTGCCAGCAGCTTAACCCCCCCGGATACGCAGTATTTT
CASSLTPPDTQYF
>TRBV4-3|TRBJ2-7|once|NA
TGCGCCAGCAGCCAAGAGGGAACGAACTACGAGCAGTACTTC
CASSQEGTNYEQYF
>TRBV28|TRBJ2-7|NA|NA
TGTGCCAGCAGTTTTCAGCCCGCCATAAATCCTTACGAGCAGTACTTC
CASSFQPAINPYEQYF
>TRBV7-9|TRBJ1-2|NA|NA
TGTGCCAGCAGTCGCGAGGGACCGGAGGGTGGCTACACCTTC
CASSREGPEGGYTF
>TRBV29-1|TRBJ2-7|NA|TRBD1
TGTAGCGTCATGACAGGGTTATACGAGCAGTACTTC
CSVMTGLYEQYF
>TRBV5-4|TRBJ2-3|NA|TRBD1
TGTGCCAGCAGCTTGGGAACAGGGGCCGATACGCAGTATTTT
CASSLGTGADTQYF
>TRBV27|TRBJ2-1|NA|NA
TGTGCCAGCAGTCCCTATTTCGGAGCATCTGAGCAGTTCTTC
CASSPYFGASEQFF
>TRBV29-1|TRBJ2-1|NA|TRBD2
TGCAGCGTTGACCCCGGACTAGCGGGGGCTCAGCAGTTCTTC
CSVDPGLAGAQQFF